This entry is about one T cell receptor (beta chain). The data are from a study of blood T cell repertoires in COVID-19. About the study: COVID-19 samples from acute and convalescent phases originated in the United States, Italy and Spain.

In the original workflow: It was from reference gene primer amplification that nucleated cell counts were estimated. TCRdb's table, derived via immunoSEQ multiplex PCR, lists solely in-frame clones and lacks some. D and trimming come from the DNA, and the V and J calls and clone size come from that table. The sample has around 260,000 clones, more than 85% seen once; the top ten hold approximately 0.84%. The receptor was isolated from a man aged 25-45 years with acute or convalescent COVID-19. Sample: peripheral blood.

CDR3 amino acids: CASSQKAAHSYTF. CDR3 sequence (DNA): TGTGCCAGCAGCCAAAAGGCGGCTCATAGCTACACCTTC. The rearrangement uses TRBV3-1 (or the pseudogene TRBV3-2) and TRBJ1-2; no clear D. Germline V gene data show CDR1 as LGHDT and CDR2 as YNNKEL (reference sequence). The CDR3 loop spans 13 amino acids. V gave up 2 bases and J gave up 9 bases, with 13 bases separating them.